The entry below describes one T cell receptor beta chain. Its antigen is as yet unknown. This sample stems from a study of T cells after posttransplantation cyclophosphamide. Whole-study results and caveats: After PTCy, TRB diversity resembled that of CNI/methotrexate controls. Tissue-infiltrating T cells from skin or gut overlapped little with blood T cells. Donor-recipient repertoire similarity was low at 1-2 months, rising over year one.

Generated by immunoSEQ multiplex PCR, the TCRdb table keeps only in-frame clones and is missing some. Here the sample spans about 2,800 clones, about three fifths being singletons. The germline gives CDR1 SGHTA, CDR2 FQGTGA. The CDR3 loop spans 15 amino acids. Trimming removed 4 bases from V and 8 bases from J, with 17 bases in between. Busulfan-fludarabine conditioning, marrow transplant, and cyclophosphamide on days +3 and +4 were administered. This specimen was PBMCs, taken 30 days after allogeneic stem cell transplant with posttransplant cyclophosphamide. This chain joins TRBV7-3 and TRBJ2-2; the D gene is possibly TRBD2 (6 bases). The source of this sequence is a male patient aged 60-69 years who received an allogeneic stem cell transplant from a related donor and was CMV-positive. A share of the T cells may be of graft donor origin. CDR3 sequence: CASSWDPGAAGELFF. Written as DNA, the CDR3 is TGTGCCAGCAGCTGGGACCCGGGAGCGGCAGGGGAGCTGTTTTTT.